This T cell receptor beta chain stems from a study of T cell responses to AZD1222 COVID-19 vaccine. The CDR3 covers 16 residues. Per germline, CDR1 LGHDT and CDR2 YNNKEL (reference sequence). The germline V and J ends were trimmed by 5 bases and 7 bases, with 21 bases remaining between them. Assay used: immunoSEQ multiplex PCR; TCRdb lists only in-frame clones, some missing. Of approximately 100,000 clones in the sample, 92% were seen once. The TCR sequence derives from an adult in good health. The chain carries TRBV3-1 (or the pseudogene TRBV3-2) and TRBJ2-1, with D tentatively TRBD1 (5 bases). The sequenced sample was peripheral blood, obtained on day 0 of AZD1222 vaccination. In DNA form, the CDR3 reads TGTGCCAGCAGCTCAAAAGGGGAACTCCCGAGAAATGAGCAGTTCTTC. Its translation is CASSSKGELPRNEQFF.